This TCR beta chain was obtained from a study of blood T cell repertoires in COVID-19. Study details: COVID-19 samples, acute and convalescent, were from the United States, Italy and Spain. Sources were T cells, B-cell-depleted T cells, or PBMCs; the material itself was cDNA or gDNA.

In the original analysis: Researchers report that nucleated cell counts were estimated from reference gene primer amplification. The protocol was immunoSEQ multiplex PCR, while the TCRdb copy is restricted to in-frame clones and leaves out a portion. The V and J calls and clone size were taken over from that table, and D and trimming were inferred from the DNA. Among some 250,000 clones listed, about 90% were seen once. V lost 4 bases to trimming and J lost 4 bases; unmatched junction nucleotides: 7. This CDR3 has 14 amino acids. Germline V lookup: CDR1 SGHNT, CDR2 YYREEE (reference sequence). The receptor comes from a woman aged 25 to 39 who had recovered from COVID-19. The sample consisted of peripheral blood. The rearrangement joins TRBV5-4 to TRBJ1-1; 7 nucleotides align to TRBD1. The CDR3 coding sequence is TGTGCCAGCAGCGAAAACAGGGGCGTCACTGAAGCTTTCTTT. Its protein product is CASSENRGVTEAFF.